This TCR beta chain was found in a study of T-cell memory formation after mild COVID-19 (dated by TCRdb to the early 2020s). About the study as a whole: TCR sequence clusters from the two donors were found to be largely donor specific. Two young, previously healthy adult volunteers made up the cohort, one male and one female. T-cell clones expanding and contracting after mild COVID-19 in a couple of donors were tracked by longitudinal TCRalpha and TCRbeta repertoire sequencing. Overall study results and their limits: The second-wave clones that peaked on day 37 were not confirmed to be SARS-CoV-2 specific. From day 15 to 85, contracting clones showed balanced CD4/CD8 phenotypes, whereas a second wave of clones that expanded from day 15 to 37 leaned towards CD4+. Contracting CD4+ clones turned up mainly in the CM and EM memory subsets, whereas EMRA was where CD8+ clones were enriched. The study included only a couple of mild cases, and larger cohorts that include severe cases with pre-infection samples were judged to be necessary. Some responding clones were found in pre-infection memory, which suggests that pre-existing cross-reactive memory T cells took part in the SARS-CoV-2 response.

Sequencing was performed on an Illumina NovaSeq 6000. TCRalpha and TCRbeta cDNA libraries were built by 5'RACE with constant-segment primers, adding sample barcodes and unique molecular identifiers. RNA was extracted from every sample with Trizol reagent. Amplification of the libraries took two PCR steps, and the second step added a second sample barcode plus Illumina TruSeq adapters. Libraries were sequenced on an Illumina NovaSeq with 2 x 150 bp paired-end reads. Under the source paper's analysis protocol: The reads were demultiplexed and collapsed into UMI-guided consensus sequences using migec v1.2.7. Using mixcr v2.1.11, UMI consensuses were aligned to TRA and TRB V and J templates and then assembled into clonotypes. Expanded or contracted clonotypes were those called significant by both edgeR and NoisET, with noise models trained on biological replicates. edgeR calls used a false discovery rate-adjusted p below 0.01 and a log2 fold-change threshold of 1. PCA with hierarchical clustering of max-normalized trajectories of the 1000 most abundant clonotypes was used as exploratory dynamics analysis. Separately sequenced CD4+ and CD8+ repertoires were used to assign the CD4 or CD8 phenotype of responding clones. TCRdb itself trimmed the public reads at Q25 with fastp, ran MiXCR and retained productive beta chains. One record per CDR3 amino acid sequence lists the most common genes and DNA. TCRdb, not the authors, supplied the V and J calls. Across this sample there are about 250,000 distinct CDR3 sequences, with approximately 18% seen only once. The ten biggest clones cover under 25% of the sample.

Ficoll-Paque density gradient centrifugation was used to isolate PBMCs. Cut back by 7 bases and 1 base, the V and J ends lie 11 bases apart. CDR1 LNHDA and CDR2 SQIVND were looked up in the germline V gene (reference sequence). Reading from cysteine to phenylalanine, the CDR3 counts 14 amino acids. Only the CDR3 DNA stays, 42 bases, in frame from base 1. Comment on this clonotype: This receptor's antigen is unknown. No much larger clone is present one base from it, and per-base qualities are unavailable.

The source of this sequence is a man between 18 and 35 years old who had mild COVID-19 (a few samples of this study predate the infection). The sample titles of this study are shuffled in the database, so cell type and time point are left out; the donor was told from shared clones. The sequence is built from TRBV19 and TRBJ2-4, with the D gene too uncertain to name. The specimen was PBMCs or a T cell subset sorted from them (not recorded which). The nucleotides read TGTGCCAGTAATTTTGGGTACGCCAAAAACATTCAGTACTTC. This sequence encodes CASNFGYAKNIQYF.